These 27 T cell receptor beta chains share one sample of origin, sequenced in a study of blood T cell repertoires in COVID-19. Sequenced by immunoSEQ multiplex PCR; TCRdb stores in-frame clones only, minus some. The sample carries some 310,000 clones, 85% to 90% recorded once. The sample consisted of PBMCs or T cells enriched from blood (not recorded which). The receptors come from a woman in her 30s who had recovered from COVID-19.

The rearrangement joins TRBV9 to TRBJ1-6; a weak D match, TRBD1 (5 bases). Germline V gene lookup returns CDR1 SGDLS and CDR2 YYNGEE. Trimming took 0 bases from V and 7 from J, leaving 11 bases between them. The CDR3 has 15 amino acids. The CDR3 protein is CASSVGVTANSPLHF. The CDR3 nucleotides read TGTGCCAGCAGCGTAGGGGTGACAGCAAATTCACCCCTCCACTTT.

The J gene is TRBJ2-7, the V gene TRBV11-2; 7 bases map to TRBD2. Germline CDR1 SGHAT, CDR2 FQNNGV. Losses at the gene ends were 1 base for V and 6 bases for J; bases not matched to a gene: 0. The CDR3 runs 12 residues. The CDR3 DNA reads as TGTGCCAGCAGCTTAGCGGGGGGCGAGCAGTACTTC. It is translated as CASSLAGGEQYF.

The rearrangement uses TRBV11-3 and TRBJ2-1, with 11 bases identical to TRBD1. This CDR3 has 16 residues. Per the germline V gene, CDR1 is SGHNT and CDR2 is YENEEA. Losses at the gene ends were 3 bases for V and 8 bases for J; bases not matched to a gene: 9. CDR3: CASSLGRTGGVDEQFF. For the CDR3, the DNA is TGTGCCAGCAGCTTGGGGAGGACAGGGGGCGTCGATGAGCAGTTCTTC.

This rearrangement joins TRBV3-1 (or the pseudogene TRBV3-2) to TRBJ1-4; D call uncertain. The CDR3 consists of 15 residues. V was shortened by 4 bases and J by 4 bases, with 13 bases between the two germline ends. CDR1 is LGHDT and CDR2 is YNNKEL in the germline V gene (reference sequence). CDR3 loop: CASSPSSSGNEKLFF. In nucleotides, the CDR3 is TGTGCCAGCAGCCCCTCCTCGTCGGGTAATGAAAAACTGTTTTTT.

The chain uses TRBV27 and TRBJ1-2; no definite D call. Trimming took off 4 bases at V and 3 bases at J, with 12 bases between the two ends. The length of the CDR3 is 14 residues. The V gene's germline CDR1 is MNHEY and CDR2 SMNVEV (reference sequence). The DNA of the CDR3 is TGTGCCAGCAGTTCTATCGGCGGGTACTATGGCTACACCTTC. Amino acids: CASSSIGGYYGYTF.

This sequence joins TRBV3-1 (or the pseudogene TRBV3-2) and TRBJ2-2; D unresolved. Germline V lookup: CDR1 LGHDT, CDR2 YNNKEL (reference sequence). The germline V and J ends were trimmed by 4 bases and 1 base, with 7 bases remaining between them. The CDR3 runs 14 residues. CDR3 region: CASSLNRNTGELFF. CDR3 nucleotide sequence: TGTGCCAGCAGCCTTAACAGGAACACCGGGGAGCTGTTTTTT.

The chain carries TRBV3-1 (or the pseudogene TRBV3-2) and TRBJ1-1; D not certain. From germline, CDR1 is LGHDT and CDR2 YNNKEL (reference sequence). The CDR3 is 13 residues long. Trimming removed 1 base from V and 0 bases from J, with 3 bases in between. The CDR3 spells CASSQAMNTEAFF. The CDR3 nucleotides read TGTGCCAGCAGCCAAGCTATGAACACTGAAGCTTTCTTT.

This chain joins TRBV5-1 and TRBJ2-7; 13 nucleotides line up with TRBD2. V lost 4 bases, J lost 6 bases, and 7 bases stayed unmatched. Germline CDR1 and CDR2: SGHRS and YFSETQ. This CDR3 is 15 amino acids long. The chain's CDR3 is CASSVGTSGISEQYF. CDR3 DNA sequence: TGCGCCAGCAGCGTGGGGACTAGCGGGATAAGCGAGCAGTACTTC.

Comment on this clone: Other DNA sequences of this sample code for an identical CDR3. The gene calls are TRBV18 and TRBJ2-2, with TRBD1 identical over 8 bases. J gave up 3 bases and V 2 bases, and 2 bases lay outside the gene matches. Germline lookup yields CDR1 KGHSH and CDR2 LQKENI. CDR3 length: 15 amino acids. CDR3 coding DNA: TGTGCCAGCTCACCATACAGGGGGGACACCGGGGAGCTGTTTTTT. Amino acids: CASSPYRGDTGELFF.

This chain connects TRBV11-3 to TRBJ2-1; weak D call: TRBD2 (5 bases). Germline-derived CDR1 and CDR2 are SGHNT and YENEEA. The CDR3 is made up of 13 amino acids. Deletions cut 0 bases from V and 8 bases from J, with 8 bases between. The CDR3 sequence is CASSLDPADEQFF. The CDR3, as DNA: TGTGCCAGCAGCTTAGACCCAGCGGATGAGCAGTTCTTC.

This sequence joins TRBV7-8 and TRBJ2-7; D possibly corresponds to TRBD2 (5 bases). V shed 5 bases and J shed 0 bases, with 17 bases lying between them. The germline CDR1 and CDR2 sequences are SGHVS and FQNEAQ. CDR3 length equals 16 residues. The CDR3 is CASSREADLSSYEQYF. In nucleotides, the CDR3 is TGTGCCAGCAGCCGAGAAGCGGACTTAAGCTCCTACGAGCAGTACTTC. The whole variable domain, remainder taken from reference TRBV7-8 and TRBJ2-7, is GAGVSQSPRYKVAKRGQDVALRCDPISGHVSLFWYQQALGQGPEFLTYFQNEAQLDKSGLPSDRFFAERPEGSVSTLKIQRTQQEDSAVYLCASSREADLSSYEQYFGPGTRLTVT.

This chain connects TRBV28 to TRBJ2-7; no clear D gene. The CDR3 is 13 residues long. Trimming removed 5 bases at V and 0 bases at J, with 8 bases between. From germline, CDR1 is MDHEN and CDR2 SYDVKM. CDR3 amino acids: CASSNDFSYEQYF. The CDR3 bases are TGTGCCAGCAGTAATGACTTCTCCTACGAGCAGTACTTC. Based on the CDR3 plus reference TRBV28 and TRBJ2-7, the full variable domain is DVKVTQSSRYLVKRTGEKVFLECVQDMDHENMFWYRQDPGLGLRLIYFSYDVKMKEKGDIPEGYSVSREKKERFSLILESASTNQTSMYLCASSNDFSYEQYFGPGTRLTVT.

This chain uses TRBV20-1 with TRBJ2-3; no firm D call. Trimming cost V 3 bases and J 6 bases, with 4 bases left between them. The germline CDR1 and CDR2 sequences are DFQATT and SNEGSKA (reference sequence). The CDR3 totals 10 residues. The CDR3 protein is CSASIDTQYF. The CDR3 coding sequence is TGCAGTGCTAGCATTGATACGCAGTATTTT.

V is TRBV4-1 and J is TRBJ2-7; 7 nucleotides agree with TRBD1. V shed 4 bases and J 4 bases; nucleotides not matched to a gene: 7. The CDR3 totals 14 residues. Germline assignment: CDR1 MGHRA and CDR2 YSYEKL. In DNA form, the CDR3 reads TGCGCCAGCAGCCGTGGACAGGCCGCTTACGAGCAGTACTTC. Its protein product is CASSRGQAAYEQYF.

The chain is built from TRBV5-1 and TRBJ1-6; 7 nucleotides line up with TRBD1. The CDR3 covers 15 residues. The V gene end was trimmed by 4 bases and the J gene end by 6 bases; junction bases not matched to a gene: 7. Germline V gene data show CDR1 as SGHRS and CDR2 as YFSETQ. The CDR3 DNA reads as TGCGCCAGCAGCACCTCCGGGACAGTTAATTCACCCCTCCACTTT. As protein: CASSTSGTVNSPLHF.

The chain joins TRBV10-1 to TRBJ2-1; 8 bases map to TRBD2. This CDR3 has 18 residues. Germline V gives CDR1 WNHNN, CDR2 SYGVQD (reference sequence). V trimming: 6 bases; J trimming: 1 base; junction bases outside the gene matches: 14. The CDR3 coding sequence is TGCGCCAGCAGCTCTCCTAAAGCGGGAGCGATGTCCTACAATGAGCAGTTCTTC. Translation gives CASSSPKAGAMSYNEQFF.

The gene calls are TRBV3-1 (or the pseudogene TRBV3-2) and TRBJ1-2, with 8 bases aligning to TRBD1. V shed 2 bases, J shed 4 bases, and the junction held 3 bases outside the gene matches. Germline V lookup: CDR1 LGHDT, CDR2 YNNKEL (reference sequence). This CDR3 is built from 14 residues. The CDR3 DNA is TGTGCCAGCAGCCAACCCGGACAGGGCTATGGCTACACCTTC. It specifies CASSQPGQGYGYTF.

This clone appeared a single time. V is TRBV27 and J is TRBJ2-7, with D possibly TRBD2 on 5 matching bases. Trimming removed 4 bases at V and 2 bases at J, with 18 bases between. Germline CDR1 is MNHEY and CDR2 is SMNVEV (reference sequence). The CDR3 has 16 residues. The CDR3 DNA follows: TGTGCCAGCAGTTCATATCGGGGTGTAGGAACCTACGAGCAGTACTTC. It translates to CASSSYRGVGTYEQYF.

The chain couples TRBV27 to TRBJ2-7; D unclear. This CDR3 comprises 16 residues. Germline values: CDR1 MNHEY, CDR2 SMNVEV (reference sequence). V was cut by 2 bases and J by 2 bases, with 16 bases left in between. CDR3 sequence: CASSLSIRVPAYEQYF. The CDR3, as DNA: TGTGCCAGCAGTTTAAGTATCCGGGTTCCAGCCTACGAGCAGTACTTC.

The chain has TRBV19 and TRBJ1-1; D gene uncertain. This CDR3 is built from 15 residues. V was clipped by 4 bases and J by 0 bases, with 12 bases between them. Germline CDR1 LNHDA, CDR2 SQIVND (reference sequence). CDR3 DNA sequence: TGTGCCAGTAGTAAGCGGCTGCTCATGAACACTGAAGCTTTCTTT. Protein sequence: CASSKRLLMNTEAFF. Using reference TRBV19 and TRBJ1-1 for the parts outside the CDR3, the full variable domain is DGGITQSPKYLFRKEGQNVTLSCEQNLNHDAMYWYRQDPGQGLRLIYYSQIVNDFQKGDIAEGYSVSREKKESFPLTVTSAQKNPTAFYLCASSKRLLMNTEAFFGQGTRLTVV.

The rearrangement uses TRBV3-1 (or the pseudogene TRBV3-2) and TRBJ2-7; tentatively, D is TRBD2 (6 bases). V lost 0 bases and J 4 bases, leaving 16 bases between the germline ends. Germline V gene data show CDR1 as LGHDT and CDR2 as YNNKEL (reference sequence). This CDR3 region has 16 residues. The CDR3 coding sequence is TGTGCCAGCAGCCAAGATGGTAGCGGCCCGACTTACGAGCAGTACTTC. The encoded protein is CASSQDGSGPTYEQYF.

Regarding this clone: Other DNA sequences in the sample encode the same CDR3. CDR3 bases: TGTGCCAGCAGCCAAAGACAGGGGTACGAGCAGTACTTC. Its translation is CASSQRQGYEQYF. V and J are TRBV4-2 and TRBJ2-7; 8 nucleotides align to TRBD1. V lost 2 bases, J lost 4 bases, and 1 base stayed unmatched. The germline gives CDR1 LGHNA, CDR2 YNFKEQ. This CDR3 region has 13 residues.

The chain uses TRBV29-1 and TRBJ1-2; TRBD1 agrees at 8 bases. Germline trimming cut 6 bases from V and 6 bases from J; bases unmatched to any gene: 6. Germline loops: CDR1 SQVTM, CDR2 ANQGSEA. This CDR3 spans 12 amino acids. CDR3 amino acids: CSVIGQGDGYTF. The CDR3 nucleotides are TGCAGCGTCATCGGACAGGGCGATGGCTACACCTTC.

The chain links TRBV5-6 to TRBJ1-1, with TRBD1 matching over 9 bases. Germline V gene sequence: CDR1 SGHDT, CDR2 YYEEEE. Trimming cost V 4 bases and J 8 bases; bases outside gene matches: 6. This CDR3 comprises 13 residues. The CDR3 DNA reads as TGTGCCAGCAGCCCATGGACAGGGGTCGAAGCTTTCTTT. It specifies CASSPWTGVEAFF.

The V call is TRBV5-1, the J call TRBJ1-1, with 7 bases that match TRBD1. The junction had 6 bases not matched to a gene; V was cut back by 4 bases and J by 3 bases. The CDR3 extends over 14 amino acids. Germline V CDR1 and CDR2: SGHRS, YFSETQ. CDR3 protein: CASSVRGPHTEAFF. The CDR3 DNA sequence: TGCGCCAGCAGCGTTAGGGGGCCCCACACTGAAGCTTTCTTT.

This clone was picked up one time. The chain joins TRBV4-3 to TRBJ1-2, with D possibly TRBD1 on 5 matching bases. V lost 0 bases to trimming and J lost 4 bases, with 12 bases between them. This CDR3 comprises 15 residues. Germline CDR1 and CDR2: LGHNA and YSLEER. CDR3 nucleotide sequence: TGCGCCAGCAGCCAAGATCCCTCGGGGGTCTATGGCTACACCTTC. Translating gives CASSQDPSGVYGYTF.

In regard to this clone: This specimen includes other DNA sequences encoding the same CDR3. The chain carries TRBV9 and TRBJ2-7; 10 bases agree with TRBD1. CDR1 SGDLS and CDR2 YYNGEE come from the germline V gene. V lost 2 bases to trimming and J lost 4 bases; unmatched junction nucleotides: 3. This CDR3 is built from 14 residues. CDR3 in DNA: TGTGCCAGCAGCGTGGGACAGGGGATTTACGAGCAGTACTTC. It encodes CASSVGQGIYEQYF.